This TCR beta chain was identified in a study of regulatory T cells in long-lasting Graves disease. Study conclusions and caveats: Persistent disease samples used TRBV28, TRBJ1-2 and TRBJ2-5 preferentially. Persistent patients shared more public clonotypes (approximately 2,800) than new patients (roughly 1,000).

TCR beta libraries were built with iRepertoire HTBI primers and Arm-PCR of CDR3 regions. TCRdb recomputed calls from the multiplex PCR reads with MiXCR, one row per CDR3 protein. The sample records 400,000 or so distinct CDR3 sequences, less than 25% being singletons. The CDR3 has 15 amino acids. V gave up 3 bases and J gave up 0 bases, with 11 bases separating them. In germline, CDR1 is MNHNS, CDR2 SASEGT. This clonotype was picked up a small number of times. Its antigen is as yet unknown. Time point meaning: persistent/refractory GD, antithyroid drugs over 5 years with positive TRAb. The TCR library was made from RNA extracted from PBMCs.

Sequences were derived from peripheral blood mononuclear cells (PBMCs), sampled when the disease was refractory, from a patient treated with antithyroid drugs. The V call is TRBV6-1, the J call TRBJ1-1, with a tentative D call TRBD1 (6 bases). The clonotype was recovered from a female donor with Graves disease. This chain's CDR3 is CASSDFGTLNTEAFF. The CDR3, as DNA: TGTGCCAGCAGTGATTTCGGGACACTGAACACTGAAGCTTTCTTT.